The sequence of this T cell receptor (beta chain) was determined in a study of vaccination effects on CD4 cells after COVID-19. Study background: Sampling of a couple of convalescent patients took place 16 days and one week prior to vaccination.

ViraFEST expansion of antigen-specific CD4+ T cells with viral peptide pools preceded sequencing. Culturing for about 10 days preceded CD4+ T cell isolation. The individual was infected with SARS-CoV-2 between March and December 2020, as confirmed by PCR. Wells of two million PBMC each were grown with roughly 10 IU/ml IL-2 and about 10 ug/ml peptides. With 2 bases removed from V and 2 bases from J, the gap between germline ends came to 10 bases. Germline CDR1 and CDR2: LGHNA and YSLEER. This CDR3 has 15 amino acids. Comments on this clone: Its matching antigen is unknown.

The table came from immunoSEQ multiplex PCR; TCRdb's copy has only in-frame clones and leaves some out. The sample gives about 20,000 clones, around 74% of which show up once; roughly 15% is in the top ten. The clonotype was recovered from a human donor who had a prior SARS-CoV-2 infection. Specimen: CD4+ T cells from PBMCs cultured with SARS-CoV-2 spike peptides, collected before COVID-19 vaccination. This rearrangement joins TRBV4-3 to TRBJ2-1, with D unclear. This CDR3 is CASSQSLLTYNEQFF. In DNA form, the CDR3 reads TGCGCCAGCAGCCAAAGCTTATTAACCTACAATGAGCAGTTCTTC.